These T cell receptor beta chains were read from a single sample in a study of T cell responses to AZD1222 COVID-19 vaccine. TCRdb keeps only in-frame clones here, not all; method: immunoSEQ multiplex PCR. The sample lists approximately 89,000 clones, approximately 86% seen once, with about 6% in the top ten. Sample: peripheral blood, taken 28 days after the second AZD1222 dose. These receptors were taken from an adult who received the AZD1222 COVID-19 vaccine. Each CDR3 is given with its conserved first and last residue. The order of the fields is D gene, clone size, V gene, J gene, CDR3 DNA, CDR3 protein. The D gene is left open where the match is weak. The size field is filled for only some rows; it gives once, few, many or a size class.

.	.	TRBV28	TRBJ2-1	TGTGCCAGCAGTTTATTCCAGGGTGACAATGAGCAGTTCTTC	CASSLFQGDNEQFF
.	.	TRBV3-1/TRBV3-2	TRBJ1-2	TGTGCCAGCAGCCAAGAGGACACCAACTATGGCTACACCTTC	CASSQEDTNYGYTF
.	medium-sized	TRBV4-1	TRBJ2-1	TGCGCCAGCAGCCCGGAGGCGAACAATGAGCAGTTCTTC	CASSPEANNEQFF
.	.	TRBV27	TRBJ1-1	TGTGCCAGCAGTCCTCGCAGGGGTACCACTGAAGCTTTCTTT	CASSPRRGTTEAFF
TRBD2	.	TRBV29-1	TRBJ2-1	TGCAGCGTTGATGAACTAGCGGCGTACAATGAGCAGTTCTTC	CSVDELAAYNEQFF
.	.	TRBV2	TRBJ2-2	TGTGCCAGCAGTTATGGGGGTGTGACCGGGGAGCTGTTTTTT	CASSYGGVTGELFF
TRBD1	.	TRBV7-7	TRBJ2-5	TGTGCCAGCAGCCCGGGGACAGGGGGCCAAGAGACCCAGTACTTC	CASSPGTGGQETQYF
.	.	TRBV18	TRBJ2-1	TGTGCCAGCTCACCAGGGGGCGAGCAGTTCTTC	CASSPGGEQFF
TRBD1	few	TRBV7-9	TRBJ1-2	TGTGCCAGCAGCTGGGGACAGGACCCGTATGGCTACACCTTC	CASSWGQDPYGYTF
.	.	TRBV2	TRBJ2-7	TGTGCCAGCAGTGAAGGGGCAGGGGGAGGTTACGAGCAGTACTTC	CASSEGAGGGYEQYF
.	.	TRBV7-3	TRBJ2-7	TGTGCCAGCAGCTTAAACGCAGGCGGCATGTACGAGCAGTACTTC	CASSLNAGGMYEQYF
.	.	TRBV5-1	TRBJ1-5	TGCGCCAGCAGCTTGGGAGTAGGGGGCAATCAGCCCCAGCATTTT	CASSLGVGGNQPQHF
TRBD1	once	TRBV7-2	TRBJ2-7	TGTGCCAGCAGGCTCAATATGGGACAGGGTGGCTACGAGCAGTACTTC	CASRLNMGQGGYEQYF
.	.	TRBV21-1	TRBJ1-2	TGTGCCAGCAGCAACCCAGCCTACACCTTC	CASSNPAYTF
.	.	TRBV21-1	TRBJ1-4	TGTGCCAGCAGCTCCCAGCGGGATAAGACAGTGTTTAATGAAAAACTGTTTTTT	CASSSQRDKTVFNEKLFF
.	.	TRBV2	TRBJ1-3	TGTGCCAGCAGTCCACAGGGTTTTGGAAACACCATATATTTT	CASSPQGFGNTIYF
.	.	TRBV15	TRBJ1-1	TGTGCCACCAGCAGAGAAGAACACACTGAAGCTTTCTTT	CATSREEHTEAFF
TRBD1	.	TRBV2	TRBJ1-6	TGTGCCAGCGAGGGGGTCCCGGGACAGGGGCGTTCACCCCTCCACTTT	CASEGVPGQGRSPLHF
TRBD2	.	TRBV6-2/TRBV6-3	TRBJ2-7	TGTGCCAGCAGTTACTGGGGGACTAGAAAACCTATGGGGGAGCAGTACTTC	CASSYWGTRKPMGEQYF
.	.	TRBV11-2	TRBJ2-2	TGTGCCAGCAGCTCCCAGGGGACGAACACCGGGGAGCTGTTTTTT	CASSSQGTNTGELFF
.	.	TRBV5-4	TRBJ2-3	TGTGCCAGCAGACTAAAAGGGACTCCTGCTAGCACAGATACGCAGTATTTT	CASRLKGTPASTDTQYF
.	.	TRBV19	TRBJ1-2	TGTGCCAGTAACCCCAGTAGGTCCTATGGCTACACCTTC	CASNPSRSYGYTF
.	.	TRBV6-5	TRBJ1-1	TGTGCCAGCAGTTACTCGCCGGCAATCTTGAACACTGAAGCTTTCTTT	CASSYSPAILNTEAFF
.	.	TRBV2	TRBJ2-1	TGTGCCAGCAATGGAAGAGGGGGGTTCTACAATGAGCAGTTCTTC	CASNGRGGFYNEQFF
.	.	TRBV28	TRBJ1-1	TGTGCCAGCAGCTCTGGGGGGTCCGGGAAACTTGAAGCTTTCTTT	CASSSGGSGKLEAFF
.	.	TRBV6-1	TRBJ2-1	TGTGCCAGCAGTGAAGTCGGACGGGCGTCCAATGAGCAGTTCTTC	CASSEVGRASNEQFF
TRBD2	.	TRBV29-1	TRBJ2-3	TGCAGCGGGGCCGGGGGGAGCACAGATACGCAGTATTTT	CSGAGGSTDTQYF
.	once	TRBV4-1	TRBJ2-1	TGCGCCAGCAGCCAGGTCAATCTAGTGACATACAATGAGCAGTTCTTC	CASSQVNLVTYNEQFF
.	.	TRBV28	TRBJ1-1	TGTGCCAGCAGGGACGGGGGGCGCGGAATGAACACTGAAGCTTTCTTT	CASRDGGRGMNTEAFF
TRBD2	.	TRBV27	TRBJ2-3	TGTGCCAGCAGTTACCCTCAGCGGGGGGCCACAGATACGCAGTATTTT	CASSYPQRGATDTQYF
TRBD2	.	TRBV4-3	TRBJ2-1	TGCGCCAGCAGCCAACCGCTGGGGGGGATGAGGTTCTTC	CASSQPLGGMRFF
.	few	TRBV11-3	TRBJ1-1	TGTGCCAGCAGCTTAGAAGACGGCGCTGAAGCTTTCTTT	CASSLEDGAEAFF
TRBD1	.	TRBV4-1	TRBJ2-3	TGCGCCAGCAGCCAACCAGGGGGAGATACGCAGTATTTT	CASSQPGGDTQYF
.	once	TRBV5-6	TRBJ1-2	TGTGCCAGCAGCTTCCTCGGGACATTCTATGGGTCCTTC	CASSFLGTFYGSF